The source of this T cell receptor beta chain is a study of identical twins. TCRdb ran MiXCR on the 5' RACE reads and lists one entry per CDR3 protein. The table records 250,000 to 300,000 distinct CDR3 sequences, roughly 9% of them present only once. This clonotype was picked up many times. Its antigen is unknown. Study-wide results and limits: For out-of-frame beta sequences, excess twin sharing was weaker. Insertion counts were lower in abundant cord blood beta clonotypes, a trend that memory repertoires did not show. It was out-of-frame TCR alpha sharing in monozygotic twins that models underestimated.

Trimming at V came to 6 bases and at J to 0 bases, leaving 5 bases not matched to a gene. CDR1 is MNHEY and CDR2 is SMNVEV in the germline V gene (reference sequence). The CDR3 extends over 15 amino acids. The same sample was also studied in work on yellow fever vaccine responses in identical twins. In that study: Reportedly, twins showed a vaccine T cell response that looked partly convergent and partly personalized.

The V and J genes are TRBV27 and TRBJ2-3; 8 nucleotides match TRBD2. The sequencing input was CD8+ T cells sorted from blood. This receptor was taken from a woman aged 18-29 years in good health. The CDR3 DNA is TGTGCCAGCAGCACGCGGGGGGCGAGCACAGATACGCAGTATTTT. Amino acid sequence: CASSTRGASTDTQYF.